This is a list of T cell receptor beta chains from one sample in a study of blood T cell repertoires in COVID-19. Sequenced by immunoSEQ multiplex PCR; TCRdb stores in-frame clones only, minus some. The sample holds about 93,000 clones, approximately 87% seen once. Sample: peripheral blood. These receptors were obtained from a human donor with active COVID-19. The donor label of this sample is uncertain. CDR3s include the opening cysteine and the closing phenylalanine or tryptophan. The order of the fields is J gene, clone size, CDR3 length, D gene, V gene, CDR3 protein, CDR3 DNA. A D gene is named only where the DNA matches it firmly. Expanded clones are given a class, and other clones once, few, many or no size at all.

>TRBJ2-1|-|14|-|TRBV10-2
CASSRGRGADEQFF
TGCGCCAGCAGTAGGGGGCGGGGGGCCGATGAGCAGTTCTTC
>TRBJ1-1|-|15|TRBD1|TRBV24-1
CATRGPGQGVSEAFF
TGTGCCACCAGAGGACCGGGACAGGGGGTATCCGAAGCTTTCTTT
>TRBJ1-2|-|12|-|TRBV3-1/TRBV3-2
CASSSYSGGYTF
TGTGCCAGCAGCTCTTACAGCGGTGGCTACACCTTC
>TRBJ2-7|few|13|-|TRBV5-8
CGNARQGPYEQYF
TGTGGCAATGCTCGGCAGGGGCCCTACGAGCAGTACTTC
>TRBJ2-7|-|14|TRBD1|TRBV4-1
CASRVGTGYYEQYF
TGCGCCAGCAGAGTAGGGACAGGGTACTACGAGCAGTACTTC
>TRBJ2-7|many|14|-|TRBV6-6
CASSYSSGEYEQYF
TGTGCCAGCAGTTACTCGTCAGGGGAATACGAGCAGTACTTC
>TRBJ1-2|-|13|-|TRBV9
CASSQGYRNGYTF
TGTGCCAGCAGCCAGGGGTATCGGAATGGCTACACCTTC
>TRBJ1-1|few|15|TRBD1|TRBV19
CASSIANRGNTEAFF
TGTGCCAGTAGTATTGCGAACAGGGGGAACACTGAAGCTTTCTTT
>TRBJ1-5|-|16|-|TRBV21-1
CASPRTAGASNQPQHF
TGTGCCAGCCCGAGGACCGCAGGGGCCAGCAATCAGCCCCAGCATTTT
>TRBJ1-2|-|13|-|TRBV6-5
CASRPGQNGGYTF
TGTGCCAGCAGGCCGGGACAAAATGGTGGCTACACCTTC
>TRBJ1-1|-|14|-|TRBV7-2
CASSLGDLNTEAFF
TGTGCCAGCAGCTTAGGGGACTTGAACACTGAAGCTTTCTTT
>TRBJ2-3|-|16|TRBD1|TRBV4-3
CASSQDTGGHTDTQYF
TGCGCCAGCAGCCAAGATACAGGGGGGCACACAGATACGCAGTATTTT
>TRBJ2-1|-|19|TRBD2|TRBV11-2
CASSPGLGVPIGSYNEQFF
TGTGCCAGCAGCCCGGGACTAGGCGTTCCGATTGGCTCCTACAATGAGCAGTTCTTC
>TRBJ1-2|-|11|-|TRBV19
CASSTGDGYTF
TGTGCCAGTAGTACAGGGGATGGCTACACCTTC
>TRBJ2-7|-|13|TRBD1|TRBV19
CASSKGQDYEQYF
TGTGCCAGTAGTAAGGGACAGGACTACGAGCAGTACTTC
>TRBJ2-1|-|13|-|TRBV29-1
CSVDRRGTNEQFF
TGCAGCGTTGATCGAAGGGGTACGAATGAGCAGTTCTTC
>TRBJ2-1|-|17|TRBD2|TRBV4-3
CASSQEASGGAWNEQFF
TGCGCCAGCAGCCAAGAGGCTAGCGGGGGGGCATGGAATGAGCAGTTCTTC
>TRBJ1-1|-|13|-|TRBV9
CASSVGMNTEAFF
TGTGCCAGCAGCGTAGGTATGAACACTGAAGCTTTCTTT
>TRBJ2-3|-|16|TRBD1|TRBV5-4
CASSGGTDRGSDTQYF
TGTGCCAGCAGCGGAGGGACGGACAGGGGGTCGGATACGCAGTATTTT
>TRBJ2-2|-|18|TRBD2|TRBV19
CASRAFGGGALDTGELFF
TGTGCCAGTAGAGCGTTTGGCGGGGGGGCATTAGACACCGGGGAGCTGTTTTTT
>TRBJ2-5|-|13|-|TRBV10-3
CAISEVFRETQYF
TGTGCCATCAGTGAGGTTTTCCGGGAGACCCAGTACTTC
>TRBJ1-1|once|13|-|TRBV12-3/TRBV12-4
CASRALPGTEAFF
TGTGCCAGCAGGGCTCTCCCAGGCACTGAAGCTTTCTTT
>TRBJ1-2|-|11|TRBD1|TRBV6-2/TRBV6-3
CASSTGVGYTF
TGTGCCAGCAGCACAGGGGTAGGCTACACCTTC
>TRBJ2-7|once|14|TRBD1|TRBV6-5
CASSPRDRAYEQYF
TGTGCCAGCAGTCCGCGGGACAGGGCCTACGAGCAGTACTTC
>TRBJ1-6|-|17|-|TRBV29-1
CSGWFPPGSSYNSPLHF
TGCAGCGGATGGTTTCCCCCGGGAAGCTCCTATAATTCACCCCTCCACTTT
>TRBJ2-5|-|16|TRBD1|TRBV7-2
CASSLGDRGRRETQYF
TGTGCCAGCAGCCTAGGGGACAGGGGGAGAAGGGAGACCCAGTACTTC
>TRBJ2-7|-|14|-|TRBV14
CASSQDPGVGEQYF
TGTGCCAGCAGCCAAGATCCAGGGGTCGGCGAGCAGTACTTC
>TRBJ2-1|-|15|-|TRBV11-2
CASSLVTGVNYEQFF
TGTGCCAGCAGCTTAGTCACCGGGGTGAACTATGAGCAGTTCTTC
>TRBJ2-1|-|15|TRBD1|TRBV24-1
CATSRGTGVSHEQFF
TGTGCCACTTCGCGTGGGACAGGGGTCTCCCATGAGCAGTTCTTC